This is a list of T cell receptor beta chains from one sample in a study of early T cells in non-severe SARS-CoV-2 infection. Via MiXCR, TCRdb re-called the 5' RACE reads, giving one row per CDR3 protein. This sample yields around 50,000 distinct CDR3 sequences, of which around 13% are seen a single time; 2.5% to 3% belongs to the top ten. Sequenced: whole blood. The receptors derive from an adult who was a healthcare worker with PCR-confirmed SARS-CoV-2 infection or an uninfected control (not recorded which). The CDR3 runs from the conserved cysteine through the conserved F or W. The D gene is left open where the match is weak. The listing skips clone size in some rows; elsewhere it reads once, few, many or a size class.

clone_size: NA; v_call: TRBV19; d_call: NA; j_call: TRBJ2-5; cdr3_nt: TGTGCCAGTAGCTCGTGGCGGCAGGAGACCCAGTACTTC; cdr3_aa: CASSSWRQETQYF
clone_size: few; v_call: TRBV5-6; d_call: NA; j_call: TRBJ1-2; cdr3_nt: TGTGCCAGCAGCTTGGTGGGCGCCGGCGGCTACACCTTC; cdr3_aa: CASSLVGAGGYTF
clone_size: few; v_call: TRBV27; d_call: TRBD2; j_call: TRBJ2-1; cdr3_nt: TGTGCCAGCAGTCCCAGACCGGGAGCGGGAGGGCTCAGTGAGCAGTTCTTC; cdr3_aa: CASSPRPGAGGLSEQFF
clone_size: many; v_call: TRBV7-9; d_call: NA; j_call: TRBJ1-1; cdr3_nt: TGTGCCAGCAGCTTCTTAACAGGGATGAACACTGAAGCTTTCTTT; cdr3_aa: CASSFLTGMNTEAFF
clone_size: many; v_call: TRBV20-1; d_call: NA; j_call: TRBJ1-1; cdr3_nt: TGCAGTGCTACCTTATGGACCTTAGGAGAAGCTTTCTTT; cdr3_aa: CSATLWTLGEAFF
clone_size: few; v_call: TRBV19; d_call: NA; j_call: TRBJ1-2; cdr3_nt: TGTGCCAGTAGTCCGGACGGAAGATTTGGGGGCTACACCTTC; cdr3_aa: CASSPDGRFGGYTF
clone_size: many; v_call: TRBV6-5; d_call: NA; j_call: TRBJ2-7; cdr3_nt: TGTGCCAGCAGTTACTCGAGGTCGAGCTCCTACGAGCAGTACTTC; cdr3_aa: CASSYSRSSSYEQYF
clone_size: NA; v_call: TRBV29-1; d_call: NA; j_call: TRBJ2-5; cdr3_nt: TGCAGCGTTGGAGGGGGGACCCAGTACTTC; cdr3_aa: CSVGGGTQYF
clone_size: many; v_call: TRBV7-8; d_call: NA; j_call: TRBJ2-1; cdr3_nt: TGTGCCAGCAGCCCCGTCGTGGGGAGCTCCTACAATGAGCAGTTCTTC; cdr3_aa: CASSPVVGSSYNEQFF
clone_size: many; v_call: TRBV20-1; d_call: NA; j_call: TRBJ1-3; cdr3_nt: TGCAGTGCTAGTATGCCAGGACGCCGCTCTGGAAACACCATATATTTT; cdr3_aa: CSASMPGRRSGNTIYF
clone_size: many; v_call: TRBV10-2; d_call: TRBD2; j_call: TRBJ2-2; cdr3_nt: TGCGCCAAAAGACCGGGACTAGCGGGGGCGAACACCGGGGAGCTGTTTTTT; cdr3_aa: CAKRPGLAGANTGELFF
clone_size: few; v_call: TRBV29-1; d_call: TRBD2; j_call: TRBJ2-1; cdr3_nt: TGCAGCGTTGTCCCTACTAGCGGGAGTACCGCTGAGCAGTTCTTC; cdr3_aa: CSVVPTSGSTAEQFF
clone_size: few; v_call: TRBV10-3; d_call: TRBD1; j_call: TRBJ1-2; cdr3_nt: TGTGCCATCAGTGAAAAGACCGGGACAGGGTACAATGGCTACACCTTC; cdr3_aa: CAISEKTGTGYNGYTF
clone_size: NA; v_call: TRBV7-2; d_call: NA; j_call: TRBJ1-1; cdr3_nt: TGTGCCAGCAGCCAATTCAGCACGGGCAGATCTGAAGCTTTCTTT; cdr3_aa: CASSQFSTGRSEAFF
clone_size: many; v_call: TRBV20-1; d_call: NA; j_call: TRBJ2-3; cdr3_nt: TGCAGTGCTTTGATATCCACAGATACGCAGTATTTT; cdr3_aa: CSALISTDTQYF
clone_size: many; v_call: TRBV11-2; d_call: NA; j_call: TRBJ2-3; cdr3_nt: TGTGCCAGCAGCCCCCTCAGCACAGATACGCAGTATTTT; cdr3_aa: CASSPLSTDTQYF
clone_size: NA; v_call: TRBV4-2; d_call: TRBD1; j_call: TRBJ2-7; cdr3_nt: TGTGCCAGCAGCCAAACAGGGGGCAGCTCCTACGAGCAGTACTTC; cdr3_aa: CASSQTGGSSYEQYF
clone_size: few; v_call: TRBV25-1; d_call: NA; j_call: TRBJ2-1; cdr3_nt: TGTGCCAGCAGTGAATCTGCCATCAATGAGCAGTTCTTC; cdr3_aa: CASSESAINEQFF
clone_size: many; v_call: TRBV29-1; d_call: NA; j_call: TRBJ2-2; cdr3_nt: TGCAGCGTCGACGGGGAGCTGTTTTTT; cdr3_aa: CSVDGELFF
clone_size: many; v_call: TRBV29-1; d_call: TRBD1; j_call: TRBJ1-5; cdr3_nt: TGCAGCGTTGGGGACAGAGGATTCAATCAGCCCCAGCATTTT; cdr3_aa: CSVGDRGFNQPQHF
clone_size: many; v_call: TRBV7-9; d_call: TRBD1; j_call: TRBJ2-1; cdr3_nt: TGTGCCAGCAGCATGACCGGGACAGGGCTTTACAATGAGCAGTTCTTC; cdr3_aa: CASSMTGTGLYNEQFF
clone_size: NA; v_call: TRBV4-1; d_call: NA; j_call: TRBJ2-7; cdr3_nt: TGCGCCAGCAGCCAAGATAACGGGGGCGGCTCCTACGAGCAGTACTTC; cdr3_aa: CASSQDNGGGSYEQYF
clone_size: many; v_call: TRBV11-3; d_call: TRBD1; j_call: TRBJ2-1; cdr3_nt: TGTGCCAGCAGCTTAATTCCGGGACAGGGCGCCTACAATGAGCAGTTCTTC; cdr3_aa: CASSLIPGQGAYNEQFF
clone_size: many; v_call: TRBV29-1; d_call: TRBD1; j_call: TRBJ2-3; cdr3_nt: TGCAGCGTACCGGGACGGACAGGCCGGCGTACAGATACGCAGTATTTT; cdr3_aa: CSVPGRTGRRTDTQYF
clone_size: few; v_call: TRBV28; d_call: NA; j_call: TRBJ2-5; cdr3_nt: TGTGCCAGCAGAGGCCGAGAGACCCAGTACTTC; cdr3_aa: CASRGRETQYF
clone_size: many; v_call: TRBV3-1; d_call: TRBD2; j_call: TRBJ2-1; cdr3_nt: TGTGCCAGCACCCTCGGGGGGATTCCGGGGAACAATGAGCAGTTCTTC; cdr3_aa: CASTLGGIPGNNEQFF
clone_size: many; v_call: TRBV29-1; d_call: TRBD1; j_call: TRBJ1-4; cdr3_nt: TGCAGCGTTCGACAGGGCGGTGAAAAACTGTTTTTT; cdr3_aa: CSVRQGGEKLFF
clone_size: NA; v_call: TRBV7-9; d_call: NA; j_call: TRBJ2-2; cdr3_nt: TGTGCCAGCACCCCTTCCGGGACCGGGGAGCTGTTTTTT; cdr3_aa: CASTPSGTGELFF
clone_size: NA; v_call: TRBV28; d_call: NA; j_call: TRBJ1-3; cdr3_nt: TGTGCCAGCAACTCCCCTGGAAACACCATATATTTT; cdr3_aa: CASNSPGNTIYF
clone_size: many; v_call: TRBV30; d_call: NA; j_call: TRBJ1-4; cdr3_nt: TGTGCCTGGAGTTGGCGCCAGGGCCCTAATGAAAAACTGTTTTTT; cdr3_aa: CAWSWRQGPNEKLFF
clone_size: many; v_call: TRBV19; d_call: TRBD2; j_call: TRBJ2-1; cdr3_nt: TGTGCCAGTAGTCCCGGGACTAGCGCTTACTCCTACAATGAGCAGTTCTTC; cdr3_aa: CASSPGTSAYSYNEQFF
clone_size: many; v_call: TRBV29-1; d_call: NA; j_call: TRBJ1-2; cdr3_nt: TGCAGCGTTGGGGGGCGGATGATCTATGGCTACACCTTC; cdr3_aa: CSVGGRMIYGYTF
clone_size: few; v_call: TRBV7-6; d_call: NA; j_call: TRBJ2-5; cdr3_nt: TGTGCCAGCAGCTCCACGCCAGCGGCCCAAGAGACCCAGTACTTC; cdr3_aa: CASSSTPAAQETQYF
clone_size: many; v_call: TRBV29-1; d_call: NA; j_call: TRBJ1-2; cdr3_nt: TGCAGCGTTGAAGGACAGAGGGGCTACACCTTC; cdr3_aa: CSVEGQRGYTF
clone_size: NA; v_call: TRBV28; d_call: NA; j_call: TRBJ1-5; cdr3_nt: TGTGCCAGCAGTTTAGGTGGGACTAGATTCCAGCCCCAGCATTTT; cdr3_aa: CASSLGGTRFQPQHF
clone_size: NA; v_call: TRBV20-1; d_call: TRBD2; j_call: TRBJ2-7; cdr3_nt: TGCAGTGCTAGAGATGCCGCGAGCGGGAATTCCTACGAGCAGTACTTC; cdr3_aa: CSARDAASGNSYEQYF
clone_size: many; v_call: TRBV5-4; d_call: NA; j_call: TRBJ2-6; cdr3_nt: TGTGCCAGCCGACTCCCGGGCACTGGGGCCAACGTCCTGACTTTC; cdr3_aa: CASRLPGTGANVLTF
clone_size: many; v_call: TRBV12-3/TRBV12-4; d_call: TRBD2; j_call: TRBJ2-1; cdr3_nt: TGTGCCAGCAGTCCCCGCGGGGGGGCGACCTACAATGAGCAGTTCTTC; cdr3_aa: CASSPRGGATYNEQFF
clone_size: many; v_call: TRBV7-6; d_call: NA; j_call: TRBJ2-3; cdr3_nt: TGTGCCAGCAGCCGCAATGGGGATACTACGCAGTATTTT; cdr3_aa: CASSRNGDTTQYF
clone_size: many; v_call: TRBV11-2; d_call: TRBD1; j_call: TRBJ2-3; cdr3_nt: TGTGCCAGCAGCTTGGAGGACAGGGCTCTGGATACGCAGTATTTT; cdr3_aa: CASSLEDRALDTQYF
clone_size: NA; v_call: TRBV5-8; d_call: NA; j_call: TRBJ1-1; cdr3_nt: TGTGCCAGCAGCTTGGCCGGTCTTCATTCGAACACTGAAGCTTTCTTT; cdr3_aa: CASSLAGLHSNTEAFF
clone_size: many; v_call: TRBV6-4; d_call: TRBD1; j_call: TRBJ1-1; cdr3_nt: TGTGCCAGCAGTATGACAGGGGGCCGGACTGAAGCTTTCTTT; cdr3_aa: CASSMTGGRTEAFF
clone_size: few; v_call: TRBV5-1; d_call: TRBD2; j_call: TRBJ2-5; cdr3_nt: TGCGCCAGCAGCTCGGGACTAGCGGGGACTCAAGAGACCCAGTACTTC; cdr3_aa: CASSSGLAGTQETQYF
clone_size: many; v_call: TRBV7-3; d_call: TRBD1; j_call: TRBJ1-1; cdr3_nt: TGTGCCAGCAGCCCCTACGATGACAGGGATCGGACTGAAGCTTTCTTT; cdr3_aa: CASSPYDDRDRTEAFF